This entry lists 20 T cell receptor beta chains sequenced from one sample in a study of T cell responses to AZD1222 COVID-19 vaccine. The repertoire was sequenced with immunoSEQ multiplex PCR; TCRdb's copy has only in-frame clones and lacks some. The sample consists of approximately 100,000 clones, 90% to 95% of them appearing once. The sequenced sample was peripheral blood, obtained on day 0 of AZD1222 vaccination. These receptors originate from an adult in good health.

The rearrangement links TRBV12-3 or TRBV12-4 to TRBJ1-2, with D maybe TRBD1 (6 bases). CDR3 length: 13 amino acids. V gave up 6 bases and J gave up 2 bases, with 10 bases separating them. DNA of the CDR3: TGTGCCAGCAGCCCCGGACAGAACTATGGCTACACCTTC. Translated, it gives CASSPGQNYGYTF.

V gene TRBV19 combines with J gene TRBJ2-7; D assignment may be TRBD1 or TRBD2 (6 bases each). CDR3 size: 14 residues. The V and J ends lost 5 bases and 3 bases respectively, with 14 bases between them. Germline lookup yields CDR1 LNHDA and CDR2 SQIVND (reference sequence). The CDR3 DNA sequence: TGTGCCAGTAGTGCGGGGACACGAGACTACGAGCAGTACTTC. Protein: CASSAGTRDYEQYF.

The chain combines TRBV7-2 with TRBJ1-2; no clear D gene. CDR3 length equals 15 residues. Trimming took 0 bases from V and 2 from J, leaving 10 bases between them. In germline, CDR1 is SGHTA, CDR2 FQGNSA. This CDR3 is CASSLAFGRNYGYTF. The DNA of the CDR3 is TGTGCCAGCAGCTTAGCTTTTGGACGGAACTATGGCTACACCTTC.

The chain uses TRBV25-1 and TRBJ1-1; 7 bases fit TRBD1. With 7 bases clipped from V and 4 bases from J, the junction kept 6 bases outside the gene matches. The CDR3 has 13 residues. Germline assignment: CDR1 MGHDK and CDR2 SYGVNS. In nucleotides, the CDR3 is TGTGCCAGCACCGCAGGGGGAGGCACTGAAGCTTTCTTT. Amino acid sequence: CASTAGGGTEAFF.

The chain joins TRBV11-2 to TRBJ2-1; 7 bases align to TRBD1. The CDR3 loop spans 14 amino acids. The V segment lost 5 bases and the J segment 13 bases; nucleotides outside the gene matches: 14. Germline V lookup: CDR1 SGHAT, CDR2 FQNNGV. CDR3 nucleotide sequence: TGTGCCAGCAGCCCCGAACCCGGGACAGTTCTTCAGTTCTTC. It is translated as CASSPEPGTVLQFF. Full variable domain (missing parts from reference TRBV11-2 and TRBJ2-1): EAGVAQSPRYKIIEKRQSVAFWCNPISGHATLYWYQQILGQGPKLLIQFQNNGVVDDSQLPKDRFSAERLKGVDSTLKIQPAKLEDSAVYLCASSPEPGTVLQFFGPGTRLTVL.

V is TRBV6-5 and J is TRBJ1-5; 8 bases fit TRBD1. Trimming removed 5 bases from V and 1 base from J; junction bases left unmatched: 4. The CDR3 sequence is 15 residues long. Germline CDR1 and CDR2: MNHEY and SVGAGI. The CDR3 nucleotides read TGTGCCAGCAGTCCACAGGGGGGAAGCAATCAGCCCCAGCATTTT. Translation gives CASSPQGGSNQPQHF.

The chain combines TRBV28 with TRBJ1-2; D unresolved. The CDR3 has 13 amino acids. The V and J ends lost 2 bases and 8 bases respectively, with 12 bases between them. The V gene's germline CDR1 is MDHEN and CDR2 SYDVKM. CDR3 region: CASSLTAGGGYTF. The CDR3 coding sequence is TGTGCCAGCAGTTTAACGGCTGGAGGCGGCTACACCTTC.

The chain joins TRBV2 to TRBJ1-5; 10 bases fit TRBD1. CDR3 length: 16 residues. Germline lookup yields CDR1 SNHLY and CDR2 FYNNEI. V lost 5 bases to trimming and J lost 6 bases; unmatched junction nucleotides: 10. The CDR3 coding sequence is TGTGCCAGCAGTCCCCCCGGGACAGGGGTAGGTCAGCCCCAGCATTTT. Protein sequence: CASSPPGTGVGQPQHF.

This clone was seen just once. The chain has TRBV29-1 and TRBJ2-2; 7 nucleotides align to TRBD1. Germline assignment: CDR1 SQVTM and CDR2 ANQGSEA. This CDR3 is built from 15 residues. The V segment lost 5 bases and the J segment 0 bases; nucleotides outside the gene matches: 6. The CDR3 DNA reads TGCAGCGTTCTATGGGGACAGCCGAACACCGGGGAGCTGTTTTTT. It is translated as CSVLWGQPNTGELFF.

This chain uses TRBV7-9 with TRBJ2-1, with D possibly being TRBD1 or TRBD2 (5 bases each). V was pared by 1 base and J by 2 bases, with 12 bases between. This CDR3 has 16 amino acids. Per germline, CDR1 SEHNR and CDR2 FQNEAQ (reference sequence). The CDR3 DNA reads as TGTGCCAGCAGCTTAGGGGGGACGGCACCCTACAATGAGCAGTTCTTC. It specifies CASSLGGTAPYNEQFF.

The genes are TRBV5-1 and TRBJ2-1, with D possibly TRBD1 on 6 matching bases. Germline V gene lookup returns CDR1 SGHRS and CDR2 YFSETQ. V was cut by 4 bases and J by 0 bases, with 11 bases left in between. The CDR3 is 15 residues long. CDR3 loop: CASSPGTYSYNEQFF. CDR3 bases: TGCGCCAGCAGCCCCGGGACATACTCCTACAATGAGCAGTTCTTC.

The chain uses TRBV11-2 and TRBJ2-7; D tentatively reads TRBD1 or TRBD2 (5 bases each). The CDR3 covers 17 residues. The germline V gene encodes CDR1 SGHAT and CDR2 FQNNGV. The ends were cut back, 5 bases at V and 1 base at J, with 21 bases in the middle. Written as DNA, the CDR3 is TGTGCCAGCAGCATCTCACCGGGACGAGGCTCGTCCTACGAGCAGTACTTC. Amino acids: CASSISPGRGSSYEQYF.

The chain couples TRBV7-8 to TRBJ1-3, with 7 bases that match TRBD1. Trimming took 5 bases from V and 4 from J; bases not matched to a gene: 8. The length of the CDR3 is 15 residues. Per germline, CDR1 SGHVS and CDR2 FQNEAQ. The CDR3, as DNA: TGTGCCAGCAGCCGAGTTAGGGGGCCGGGAAACACCATATATTTT. This sequence encodes CASSRVRGPGNTIYF.

This chain links TRBV19 with TRBJ2-1; no clear D gene. Trimming removed 5 bases at V and 10 bases at J, with 9 bases between. This CDR3 has 11 amino acids. Germline CDR1 LNHDA, CDR2 SQIVND (reference sequence). CDR3 amino acids: CASSLNAEQFF. DNA for the CDR3: TGTGCCAGTAGTCTCAACGCCGAGCAGTTCTTC.

Only one count was recorded for this clone. The chain links TRBV2 to TRBJ1-4; maybe TRBD1 (6 bases). This CDR3 spans 15 amino acids. The V end was cut by 2 bases, the J end by 3 bases, with 10 bases between. The germline V gene has CDR1 SNHLY and CDR2 FYNNEI. Here the CDR3 reads CASSELGASNEKLFF. The CDR3 bases are TGTGCCAGCAGTGAATTGGGGGCGTCTAATGAAAAACTGTTTTTT.

The V call is TRBV18, the J call TRBJ1-3; D unclear. In germline, CDR1 is KGHSH, CDR2 LQKENI. With 3 bases removed from V and 2 bases from J, the gap between germline ends came to 14 bases. The CDR3 runs 16 residues. CDR3: CASSPMATTAGNTIYF. The CDR3 region has the DNA TGTGCCAGCTCACCGATGGCGACTACTGCTGGAAACACCATATATTTT.

CDR3 amino acids: CASSSGGEGSYGYTF. Written as DNA, the CDR3 is TGTGCCAGCAGCTCAGGGGGGGAGGGTAGCTATGGCTACACCTTC. The chain links TRBV7-2 to TRBJ1-2; TRBD1 matches at 7 bases. Trimming took 4 bases from V and 4 from J; bases not matched to a gene: 9. The CDR3 is 15 amino acids. Germline-derived CDR1 and CDR2 are SGHTA and FQGNSA.

V gene TRBV10-3 combines with J gene TRBJ1-1, with TRBD1 identical over 8 bases. The V segment lost 3 bases and the J segment 0 bases; nucleotides outside the gene matches: 9. Per the germline V gene, CDR1 is ENHRY and CDR2 is SYGVKD. CDR3 length: 17 amino acids. The CDR3 DNA is TGTGCCATCAGTGACGCCGGGACAGGAGAAATGAACACTGAAGCTTTCTTT. As protein: CAISDAGTGEMNTEAFF.

The CDR3 DNA sequence: TGTGCCAGCAGCTTAGTATGGGGGGCACGGGGATGGGAGCTGTTTTTT. It encodes CASSLVWGARGWELFF. J is TRBJ2-2 and V is TRBV7-2; either TRBD1 or TRBD2 may supply D (6 bases each). Germline V lookup: CDR1 SGHTA, CDR2 FQGNSA. This CDR3 is 16 amino acids long. V was pared by 1 base and J by 9 bases, with 18 bases between.

The chain joins TRBV7-9 to TRBJ2-2; the D is unclear. The CDR3 has 15 amino acids. CDR1 and CDR2 (germline): SEHNR, FQNEAQ (reference sequence). Trimming took 4 bases from V and 3 from J, leaving 12 bases between them. The CDR3 DNA reads TGTGCCAGCAGCTACCTGACAAGGTACACCGGGGAGCTGTTTTTT. This sequence encodes CASSYLTRYTGELFF.